The 27 T cell receptor beta chains below were found in one sample sequenced in a study of T-cell memory formation after mild COVID-19. TCRdb fed the 5' RACE reads into MiXCR, producing one record per CDR3 protein. In the table there are 200,000 to 250,000 distinct CDR3 sequences, over 7.5% of which are singletons. Sequences were obtained from PBMCs or a T cell subset sorted from them (not recorded which). These receptors all come from a young man who had mild COVID-19 (a few samples of this study predate the infection). Cell type and time point are not known.

CDR3 loop: CASGAERQPDTQYF. CDR3 DNA sequence: TGTGCCAGCGGGGCTGAACGACAACCAGATACGCAGTATTTT. The chain recombines TRBV5-4 with TRBJ2-3, with D perhaps TRBD1 (5 bases). V dropped 7 bases and J dropped 4 bases, with 16 bases sitting between them. The germline V gene has CDR1 SGHNT and CDR2 YYREEE (reference sequence). The CDR3 is 14 residues long.

The J gene is TRBJ1-4, the V gene TRBV7-8; D might be TRBD1 (6 bases). V dropped 2 bases and J dropped 8 bases, with 15 bases sitting between them. This CDR3 region has 15 residues. Germline values: CDR1 SGHVS, CDR2 FQNEAQ. Here the CDR3 DNA reads TGTGCCAGCAGCTTAATGTTAACAGGGAGGGAAAAACTGTTTTTT. It yields the protein CASSLMLTGREKLFF.

By share, this clonotype counts as medium-sized. CDR3 DNA sequence: TGTGCCAGCAGTTTAGGGTGGGTCAGCCAGCCCCAGCATTTT. Translated, it gives CASSLGWVSQPQHF. V usage is TRBV12-3 or TRBV12-4 and J usage is TRBJ1-5; D is undetermined. CDR3 length: 14 amino acids. V lost 1 base, J lost 7 bases, and 11 bases lay in between.

This rearrangement joins TRBV20-1 to TRBJ2-7, with D possibly being TRBD2 (6 bases). CDR1 and CDR2 (germline): DFQATT, SNEGSKA (reference sequence). The V and J ends lost 3 bases and 0 bases respectively, with 12 bases between them. The CDR3 has 14 residues. This CDR3 is CSASQRANSYEQYF. The CDR3 nucleotides read TGCAGTGCTAGTCAGCGGGCGAACTCCTACGAGCAGTACTTC.

Ten or more counts support this clonotype. The V and J genes are TRBV20-1 and TRBJ2-3, with TRBD2 matching 13 bases. CDR3 size: 17 residues. V lost 6 bases to trimming and J lost 0 bases; unmatched junction nucleotides: 9. Germline V lookup: CDR1 DFQATT, CDR2 SNEGSKA (reference sequence). The CDR3 DNA follows: TGCAGTGCAACCACTAGCGGGGGGGACGCTAGCACAGATACGCAGTATTTT. Amino acid sequence: CSATTSGGDASTDTQYF.

This chain connects TRBV10-3 to TRBJ2-5; D is ambiguous. The CDR3 contains 12 residues. Germline V gives CDR1 ENHRY, CDR2 SYGVKD. V gave up 10 bases and J gave up 5 bases, with 14 bases separating them. DNA of the CDR3: TGTGCCAGCGGAACCCCTGGGGAGACCCAGTACTTC. The encoded protein is CASGTPGETQYF.

The rearrangement links TRBV6-2 or TRBV6-3 to TRBJ2-5, with unresolved D. Per the germline V gene, CDR1 is MNHEY and CDR2 is SVGEGT. The CDR3 is 14 residues long. V was trimmed by 6 bases and J by 5 bases, leaving 16 bases between them. CDR3: CASSQTRGGETQYF. CDR3 DNA: TGTGCCAGCAGCCAGACCCGCGGTGGGGAGACCCAGTACTTC.

The sample holds many counts of this clonotype. The genes are TRBV20-1 and TRBJ2-1; D possibly uses TRBD1 or TRBD2 (6 bases each). CDR1 and CDR2 from the germline V gene are DFQATT and SNEGSKA (reference sequence). V was trimmed by 2 bases and J by 2 bases, leaving 13 bases between them. The CDR3 has 15 residues. This chain's CDR3 is CSARPGERAYNEQFF. The CDR3, as DNA: TGCAGTGCTAGACCAGGGGAGCGGGCCTACAATGAGCAGTTCTTC.

This chain joins TRBV11-2 and TRBJ2-5; D is unclear. The CDR3 length is 20 residues. V was pared by 5 bases and J by 7 bases, with 35 bases between. Germline values: CDR1 SGHAT, CDR2 FQNNGV. The chain's CDR3 is CASSPRLLFSWGREPGTQYF. In DNA form, the CDR3 reads TGTGCCAGCAGCCCGAGGCTACTGTTTTCGTGGGGTCGAGAACCGGGGACCCAGTACTTC.

This clonotype was observed many times. V usage is TRBV11-2 and J usage is TRBJ1-3; D is unclear. The V gene's germline CDR1 is SGHAT and CDR2 FQNNGV. The CDR3 totals 16 residues. V was cut by 0 bases and J by 4 bases, with 13 bases left in between. The DNA of the CDR3 is TGTGCCAGCAGCTTAGATCTCGGACGTACGGGAAACACCATATATTTT. Its translation: CASSLDLGRTGNTIYF. Looking up the rest from reference TRBV11-2 and TRBJ1-3 gives the full variable domain: EAGVAQSPRYKIIEKRQSVAFWCNPISGHATLYWYQQILGQGPKLLIQFQNNGVVDDSQLPKDRFSAERLKGVDSTLKIQPAKLEDSAVYLCASSLDLGRTGNTIYFGEGSWLTVV.

V and J are TRBV29-1 and TRBJ2-5; D is possibly TRBD1 (5 bases). The CDR3 length is 12 residues. CDR1 is SQVTM and CDR2 is ANQGSEA in the germline V gene. V gave up 4 bases and J gave up 5 bases, with 11 bases separating them. The CDR3 DNA is TGCAGCGTTGTAGGCAGGGCGGAGACCCAGTACTTC. As protein: CSVVGRAETQYF.

V is TRBV2 and J is TRBJ2-2; possible D gene TRBD1, 6 bases. This CDR3 is built from 14 residues. Trimming left V 6 bases short and J 7 bases short, with 15 bases between. Germline CDR1 is SNHLY and CDR2 is FYNNEI. This chain's CDR3 is CASRQTGLIGELFF. Here the CDR3 DNA reads TGTGCCAGCAGACAGACAGGTCTGATCGGGGAGCTGTTTTTT.

In its sample, this clonotype was seen many times. The chain links TRBV4-3 to TRBJ2-7; tentatively, D is TRBD2 (6 bases). Trimming cost V 3 bases and J 3 bases, with 18 bases left between them. CDR3 length: 16 residues. Germline V gene lookup returns CDR1 LGHNA and CDR2 YSLEER. The CDR3: CASSQRGGRENYEQYF. In DNA, the CDR3 is TGCGCCAGCAGCCAGAGGGGAGGCAGGGAAAACTACGAGCAGTACTTC.

This clonotype was counted ten times or more. The rearrangement links TRBV4-3 to TRBJ2-3; no clear D gene. V was trimmed by 1 base and J by 0 bases, leaving 8 bases between them. There are 15 residues in the CDR3. The germline V gene encodes CDR1 LGHNA and CDR2 YSLEER. CDR3 DNA sequence: TGCGCCAGCAGCCAAGGGCACACTAGCACAGATACGCAGTATTTT. Its translation: CASSQGHTSTDTQYF.

The rearrangement joins TRBV7-8 to TRBJ2-5, with TRBD2 matching 7 bases. With 1 base clipped from V and 2 bases from J, the junction kept 4 bases outside the gene matches. The CDR3 totals 15 residues. Germline V gene lookup returns CDR1 SGHVS and CDR2 FQNEAQ. CDR3 sequence reads: CASSLGGGGQETQYF. The CDR3 bases are TGTGCCAGCAGCTTAGGTGGCGGGGGACAAGAGACCCAGTACTTC.

This clonotype was counted a few times. V is TRBV6-5 and J is TRBJ2-7; the D gene could be TRBD1 or TRBD2 (6 bases each). Germline-derived CDR1 and CDR2 are MNHEY and SVGAGI. With 2 bases removed from V and 2 bases from J, the gap between germline ends came to 22 bases. The CDR3 spans 18 residues. In DNA, the CDR3 is TGTGCCAGCAGTTACACCAACCCGGGCAAGGGGGGCACCTACGAGCAGTACTTC. It translates to CASSYTNPGKGGTYEQYF.

This clonotype was counted only a few times. The chain carries TRBV20-1 and TRBJ2-7; 12 bases align to TRBD1. V gave up 3 bases and J gave up 2 bases; unmatched junction bases: 8. Germline V gives CDR1 DFQATT, CDR2 SNEGSKA (reference sequence). CDR3 length: 16 amino acids. In nucleotides, the CDR3 is TGCAGTGCTAGTGGGACAGGGGGCGGATCAACCTACGAGCAGTACTTC. Its translation: CSASGTGGGSTYEQYF.

This sequence joins TRBV20-1 and TRBJ2-7, with D hard to call. V was shortened by 6 bases and J by 1 base, with 13 bases between the two germline ends. CDR1 is DFQATT and CDR2 is SNEGSKA in the germline V gene (reference sequence). There are 13 residues in the CDR3. The CDR3 reads CSASPPGSYEQYF. In nucleotides, the CDR3 is TGCAGTGCCTCCCCCCCGGGTTCCTACGAGCAGTACTTC.

This clonotype was recorded at least ten times. V is TRBV5-6 and J is TRBJ2-4; D possibly uses TRBD1 or TRBD2 (5 bases each). Germline assignment: CDR1 SGHDT and CDR2 YYEEEE. The CDR3 spans 11 residues. V was cut by 2 bases and J by 12 bases, with 9 bases left in between. Here the CDR3 DNA reads TGTGCCAGCAGCTTCCGGGACCGTCAGTACTTC. It is translated as CASSFRDRQYF. Drawing the rest from reference TRBV5-6 and TRBJ2-4, the complete variable domain is DAGVTQSPTHLIKTRGQQVTLRCSPKSGHDTVSWYQQALGQGPQFIFQYYEEEERQRGNFPDRFSGHQFPNYSSELNVNALLLGDSALYLCASSFRDRQYFGAGTRLSVL.

This clonotype was found many times. This sequence joins TRBV18 and TRBJ2-5; TRBD1 is a possible D gene (6 bases). V was shortened by 2 bases and J by 2 bases, with 15 bases between the two germline ends. The CDR3 has 16 amino acids. Germline lookup yields CDR1 KGHSH and CDR2 LQKENI. The CDR3 DNA reads TGTGCCAGCTCACCAGGCCTTGGGGGCTTACAAGAGACCCAGTACTTC. Translated, it gives CASSPGLGGLQETQYF.

This clonotype has just a few counts. The chain joins TRBV5-5 to TRBJ2-7; possible D gene TRBD1, 6 bases. Looked up from germline, CDR1 is SGHKS and CDR2 is YYEKEE (reference sequence). Trimming took 4 bases from V and 6 from J, leaving 20 bases between them. This CDR3 is 15 amino acids long. DNA for the CDR3: TGTGCCAGCAGCCCACGACAGGATCTCACCTTCGAGCAGTACTTC. Encoded protein: CASSPRQDLTFEQYF.

This clonotype appeared many times. The CDR3 loop is CASSQDVRQGYGYTF. The CDR3, as DNA: TGTGCCAGCAGCCAAGATGTTCGACAGGGCTATGGCTACACCTTC. V is TRBV4-2 and J is TRBJ1-2, with TRBD1 matching over 7 bases. The CDR3 contains 15 residues. Germline V CDR1 and CDR2: LGHNA, YNFKEQ. V lost 0 bases and J lost 4; bases outside the gene matches: 5.

The chain recombines TRBV18 with TRBJ2-3; no definite D call. Germline assignment: CDR1 KGHSH and CDR2 LQKENI. V lost 2 bases and J 3 bases, leaving 9 bases between the germline ends. This CDR3 comprises 14 residues. The CDR3 coding sequence is TGTGCCAGCTCACCAGGTGGAATGACAGATACGCAGTATTTT. This translates into CASSPGGMTDTQYF.

This chain joins TRBV2 and TRBJ1-2; no clear D. V was cut by 1 base and J by 8 bases, with 17 bases left in between. CDR1 SNHLY and CDR2 FYNNEI come from the germline V gene. This CDR3 region has 15 residues. The CDR3 sequence: CASSEGDPFYGGYTF. Written as DNA, the CDR3 is TGTGCCAGCAGTGAAGGGGATCCCTTCTATGGAGGCTACACCTTC.

The chain links TRBV5-6 to TRBJ2-1; 8 bases are shared with TRBD1. The length of the CDR3 is 11 residues. Germline CDR1 reads SGHDT; CDR2 reads YYEEEE. As DNA, the CDR3 is TGTTCCAACCACAGGGGGAATGAGCAGTTCTTC. Its translation is CSNHRGNEQFF.

This clonotype occurred many times. V is TRBV27 and J is TRBJ2-6; D remains unclear. This CDR3 has 13 amino acids. The V end lost 7 bases, the J end lost 4 bases, and 8 bases lay between the germline ends. Germline loops: CDR1 MNHEY, CDR2 SMNVEV (reference sequence). CDR3 DNA: TGTGCCAGCAAGTTGTCCGGGGCCAACGTCCTGACTTTC. This sequence encodes CASKLSGANVLTF.

V usage is TRBV6-5 and J usage is TRBJ2-3, with D perhaps given as TRBD1 or TRBD2 (5 bases each). V lost 3 bases to trimming and J lost 3 bases, with 13 bases between them. The length of the CDR3 is 15 residues. The germline V gene has CDR1 MNHEY and CDR2 SVGAGI. The CDR3 sequence is CASSYGTTGTDTQYF. The CDR3 DNA is TGTGCCAGCAGTTATGGGACGACGGGAACAGATACGCAGTATTTT.